This passage covers 25 T cell receptor beta chains from one sample sequenced in a study of OX40 agonist ivuxolimab in advanced cancers. Data came from immunoSEQ multiplex PCR; TCRdb stores just in-frame clones and leaves some out. The data contain over 40,000 clones, 80% of them singletons. This sample comprised CD4+ or CD8+ T cells sorted from blood, obtained in a trial of the OX40 agonist ivuxolimab. The receptors come from an adult with an advanced solid tumor such as melanoma, head and neck, liver or kidney cancer.

This clone was detected only a few times. This CDR3 reads CASSVVGGPSTEAFF. The DNA for the CDR3 is TGTGCCAGCAGCGTAGTGGGGGGGCCGAGCACTGAAGCTTTCTTT. This sequence joins TRBV9 and TRBJ1-1, with D maybe TRBD1 (6 bases). Germline V gives CDR1 SGDLS, CDR2 YYNGEE. Trimming took 0 bases from V and 4 from J, leaving 13 bases between them. This CDR3 has 15 residues.

This rearrangement joins TRBV5-8 to TRBJ1-5, with TRBD1 matching 7 bases. With V trimmed by 3 bases and J by 6 bases, 6 bases remained unmatched. Looked up from germline, CDR1 is SGHTS and CDR2 is YDEGEE. The CDR3 consists of 14 residues. In DNA form, the CDR3 reads TGTGCCAGCAGCTCCGAACAGGGGCGTCAGCCCCAGCATTTT. It specifies CASSSEQGRQPQHF.

V and J are TRBV6-5 and TRBJ1-1; tentative D call: TRBD1 (5 bases). The CDR3 length is 14 residues. V was shortened by 6 bases and J by 0 bases, with 11 bases between the two germline ends. In germline, CDR1 is MNHEY, CDR2 SVGAGI. In nucleotides, the CDR3 is TGTGCCAGCAGATCGGGACGGCTGAACACTGAAGCTTTCTTT. This codes for CASRSGRLNTEAFF.

The chain carries TRBV5-1 and TRBJ1-4; D might be TRBD1 (5 bases). Germline V gene sequence: CDR1 SGHRS, CDR2 YFSETQ. The V end lost 2 bases, the J end lost 8 bases, and 13 bases lay between the germline ends. There are 14 residues in the CDR3. The CDR3 loop reads CASSFRDLGEKLFF. The CDR3 region has the DNA TGCGCCAGCAGCTTCCGGGACCTCGGGGAAAAACTGTTTTTT.

In this sample, this clone turned up once. The chain links TRBV5-5 to TRBJ2-1; D possibly uses TRBD1 or TRBD2 (7 bases each). Trimming took off 4 bases at V and 4 bases at J, with 27 bases between the two ends. The CDR3 runs 19 residues. The germline gives CDR1 SGHKS, CDR2 YYEKEE (reference sequence). The CDR3 reads CASSQNRGRWAGVYNEQFF. The DNA of the CDR3 is TGTGCCAGCAGCCAGAACAGGGGACGGTGGGCGGGAGTATACAATGAGCAGTTCTTC.

The chain links TRBV28 to TRBJ2-1, with a tentative D call TRBD1 (6 bases). Germline-derived CDR1 and CDR2 are MDHEN and SYDVKM. V dropped 3 bases and J dropped 3 bases, with 9 bases sitting between them. The CDR3 covers 14 residues. The CDR3 spells CASSFGQIYNEQFF. The CDR3 DNA sequence: TGTGCCAGCAGTTTCGGACAGATCTACAATGAGCAGTTCTTC.

The chain is built from TRBV11-3 and TRBJ2-7; 8 nucleotides line up with TRBD1. Germline V gene lookup returns CDR1 SGHNT and CDR2 YENEEA. There are 14 residues in the CDR3. J gave up 2 bases and V 6 bases, and 6 bases lay outside the gene matches. The CDR3 coding sequence is TGTGCCAGCAGAACCGGGACAGGAGCCTACGAGCAGTACTTC. The encoded protein is CASRTGTGAYEQYF. The whole variable domain, remainder taken from reference TRBV11-3 and TRBJ2-7, is EAGVVQSPRYKIIEKKQPVAFWCNPISGHNTLYWYLQNLGQGPELLIRYENEEAVDDSQLPKDRFSAERLKGVDSTLKIQPAELGDSAVYLCASRTGTGAYEQYFGPGTRLTVT.

The V gene is TRBV2, the J gene TRBJ1-5; D gene ambiguous. Trimming removed 6 bases at V and 7 bases at J, with 10 bases between. Germline assignment: CDR1 SNHLY and CDR2 FYNNEI. This CDR3 is 12 amino acids long. The CDR3 DNA reads TGTGCCAGCAGCAACTCTGGACAGCCCCAGCATTTT. It translates to CASSNSGQPQHF.

V is TRBV19 and J is TRBJ2-7; 9 positions agree with TRBD2. Germline-derived CDR1 and CDR2 are LNHDA and SQIVND (reference sequence). The V and J ends lost 3 bases and 4 bases, in that order; junction bases with no gene match: 7. The CDR3 consists of 15 residues. CDR3 amino acids: CASSIQAGGRYEQYF. CDR3 coding DNA: TGTGCCAGTAGTATCCAAGCGGGAGGTAGATACGAGCAGTACTTC.

The chain couples TRBV6-5 to TRBJ1-5, with D unclear. The V gene's germline CDR1 is MNHEY and CDR2 SVGAGI. CDR3 size: 14 residues. The ends were cut back, 5 bases at V and 6 bases at J, with 14 bases in the middle. CDR3 coding DNA: TGTGCCAGCAGTCCGTCCGGTGGGGTTCAGCCCCAGCATTTT. It codes for CASSPSGGVQPQHF.

In its sample, this clone was seen a few times. J is TRBJ2-1 and V is TRBV7-2; unclear D gene. Per germline, CDR1 SGHTA and CDR2 FQGNSA. This CDR3 is 12 amino acids long. V lost 2 bases to trimming and J lost 7 bases, with 6 bases between them. The CDR3 protein is CASSLSRNEQFF. The CDR3 bases are TGTGCCAGCAGCTTAAGTCGAAATGAGCAGTTCTTC.

This chain joins TRBV6-6 and TRBJ2-5, with TRBD2 as a possible D gene (5 bases). The CDR3 runs to 15 residues. Germline CDR1 reads MNHNY; CDR2 reads SVGAGI (reference sequence). Trimming shortened V by 6 bases and J by 4 bases, and 18 bases separated the two germline ends. The CDR3 is CASRPLRGYGETQYF. The DNA for the CDR3 is TGTGCCAGCAGACCTCTCCGAGGGTATGGAGAGACCCAGTACTTC.

The chain recombines TRBV21-1 with TRBJ1-5; the D call TRBD1 from the table was never checked on the DNA. TRBV21-1 is a listed pseudogene. The CDR3 contains 16 residues. The CDR3 nucleotides read TGTGCCAGCAGCAAAAGGGACAGTCATAGCAATCAGCCCCAGCATTTT. This sequence encodes CASSKRDSHSNQPQHF.

The chain links TRBV2 to TRBJ2-5; D remains ambiguous. V was shortened by 4 bases and J by 4 bases, with 13 bases between the two germline ends. The CDR3 consists of 14 residues. Germline CDR1 SNHLY, CDR2 FYNNEI. The CDR3 DNA reads TGTGCCAGCAGTGTCTCACCAATAGTAGAGACCCAGTACTTC. The encoded protein is CASSVSPIVETQYF.

The genes are TRBV28 and TRBJ1-6; D gene unclear. Trimming took off 6 bases at V and 0 bases at J, with 12 bases between the two ends. CDR1 is MDHEN, CDR2 SYDVKM, per germline. This CDR3 spans 16 amino acids. The CDR3 DNA follows: TGTGCCAGCAGGCCTCATCGGAGCTCCTATAATTCACCCCTCCACTTT. Translating gives CASRPHRSSYNSPLHF.

V gene TRBV7-3 combines with J gene TRBJ1-2, with D unresolved. Trimming removed 0 bases from V and 5 bases from J, with 7 bases in between. This CDR3 comprises 13 residues. Germline lookup yields CDR1 SGHTA and CDR2 FQGTGA. CDR3 bases: TGTGCCAGCAGCTTAACAAGAGATTATGGCTACACCTTC. This translates into CASSLTRDYGYTF.

This clone was detected only once. The chain employs TRBV6-5 and TRBJ1-5; D gene uncertain. Germline V gives CDR1 MNHEY, CDR2 SVGAGI. The CDR3 is made up of 13 amino acids. V shed 5 bases and J shed 3 bases, with 8 bases lying between them. Here the CDR3 reads CASSAQDNQPQHF. As DNA, the CDR3 is TGTGCCAGCAGTGCGCAGGACAATCAGCCCCAGCATTTT.

V and J are TRBV29-1 and TRBJ1-2; no definite D call. V was cut by 6 bases and J by 6 bases, with 17 bases left in between. In germline, CDR1 is SQVTM, CDR2 ANQGSEA. The CDR3 extends over 13 amino acids. CDR3 sequence (DNA): TGCAGCGTGGAAACGGGATCCTCGGATGGCTACACCTTC. This codes for CSVETGSSDGYTF.

A few counts support this clone. The genes are TRBV12-5 and TRBJ1-3, with TRBD1 identical over 7 bases. Trimming removed 5 bases from V and 8 bases from J; junction bases left unmatched: 9. From germline, CDR1 is LGHNT and CDR2 FRNRAP. The CDR3 covers 14 residues. CDR3 residues: CASGLGQDVDTIYF. The CDR3 DNA follows: TGTGCTAGTGGTCTTGGACAGGACGTCGACACCATATATTTT.

The chain combines TRBV4-3 with TRBJ2-7; 8 positions match TRBD1. This CDR3 is built from 15 residues. Germline values: CDR1 LGHNA, CDR2 YSLEER. J was trimmed by 2 bases and V by 1 base; bases with no gene match: 4. The CDR3 DNA sequence: TGCGCCAGCAGCCAAGCAGGGGGCAGGACCTACGAGCAGTACTTC. Translated, it gives CASSQAGGRTYEQYF.

The chain is built from TRBV18 and TRBJ1-1; 9 bases are a match to TRBD1. Germline values: CDR1 KGHSH, CDR2 LQKENI. The CDR3 has 14 amino acids. J lost 3 bases, V lost 5 bases, and 4 bases had no gene match. The CDR3 nucleotides are TGTGCCAGCTCAGGACAGGGGAAGGACACTGAAGCTTTCTTT. It yields the protein CASSGQGKDTEAFF.

The V call is TRBV5-1, the J call TRBJ2-2; TRBD1 might be the D (5 bases). The length of the CDR3 is 15 residues. The germline V and J ends were trimmed by 1 base and 0 bases, with 7 bases remaining between them. Germline V gene data show CDR1 as SGHRS and CDR2 as YFSETQ. CDR3 sequence: CASSLPTANTGELFF. CDR3 nucleotide sequence: TGCGCCAGCAGCTTGCCGACAGCGAACACCGGGGAGCTGTTTTTT.

The chain combines TRBV30 with TRBJ2-1, with 12 bases identical to TRBD2. Germline CDR1 and CDR2: GTSNPN and SVGIG (reference sequence). This CDR3 region has 13 residues. Losses at the gene ends were 2 bases for V and 13 bases for J; bases not matched to a gene: 6. This CDR3 is CAWSPGTSGFQFF. For the CDR3, the DNA is TGTGCCTGGAGTCCCGGGACTAGCGGGTTCCAGTTCTTC.

V is TRBV11-3 and J is TRBJ1-1, with a possible D match to TRBD1 (5 bases). There are 15 residues in the CDR3. V shed 5 bases and J shed 1 base, with 14 bases lying between them. Germline V lookup: CDR1 SGHNT, CDR2 YENEEA. The CDR3 DNA follows: TGTGCCAGCAGCCCCCCGACAGCCCGGAACACTGAAGCTTTCTTT. Translating it yields CASSPPTARNTEAFF. The complete variable domain, with remaining parts taken from reference TRBV11-3 and TRBJ1-1, reads EAGVVQSPRYKIIEKKQPVAFWCNPISGHNTLYWYLQNLGQGPELLIRYENEEAVDDSQLPKDRFSAERLKGVDSTLKIQPAELGDSAVYLCASSPPTARNTEAFFGQGTRLTVV.

V gene TRBV2 combines with J gene TRBJ1-2; D unresolved. The CDR3 has 13 residues. V was clipped by 2 bases and J by 2 bases, with 6 bases between them. Germline V gene lookup returns CDR1 SNHLY and CDR2 FYNNEI. The CDR3 spells CASSERNNYGYTF. The CDR3 nucleotides read TGTGCCAGCAGTGAACGGAACAACTATGGCTACACCTTC.